What follows is one T cell receptor beta chain and its context. The record originates from a study of blood T cell repertoires in COVID-19. Germline V lookup: CDR1 SGHTA, CDR2 FQGNSA. Trimming shortened V by 1 base and J by 10 bases, and 13 bases separated the two germline ends. The CDR3 is 13 residues long. Data came from immunoSEQ multiplex PCR; TCRdb stores just in-frame clones and leaves some out. The data show more than 300,000 clones, with around 87% seen just once and approximately 0.98% held by the top ten. The chain combines TRBV7-2 with TRBJ1-1, with D possibly being TRBD1 (6 bases). The TCR originated in a woman aged 40 to 50 with COVID-19, enrolled during active disease. The sample taken for sequencing was peripheral blood. The CDR3 reads CASSLEGHLTAFF. In DNA form, the CDR3 reads TGTGCCAGCAGCTTAGAGGGACACCTGACAGCTTTCTTT.